What follows are 20 T cell receptor beta chains derived from one specimen sequenced in a study of cytomegalovirus exposure and HLA in healthy donors. Researchers ran the PCR with 60 Vbeta and 13 Jbeta primers. Profiling relied on immunoSEQ multiplex PCR, and the TCRdb table lists in-frame clones only, not all of them. Of approximately 200,000 clones in the sample, over 65% were seen once. Sequencing was done on a sample of PBMCs. The receptors come from a man between 35 and 55 years old in good health and CMV-seronegative.

The chain recombines TRBV4-3 with TRBJ2-6; D is unclear. The V gene lost 0 bases and the J gene lost 0 bases, with 9 bases spanning the gap. CDR1 LGHNA and CDR2 YSLEER come from the germline V gene. The CDR3 covers 17 residues. The CDR3 loop is CASSQERSFSGANVLTF. The CDR3 DNA reads as TGCGCCAGCAGCCAAGAGAGATCGTTCTCTGGGGCCAACGTCCTGACTTTC.

The genes are TRBV4-3 and TRBJ1-6; D gene ambiguous. Trimming took 1 base from V and 8 from J, leaving 15 bases between them. CDR1 and CDR2 from the germline V gene are LGHNA and YSLEER. The CDR3 sequence is 16 residues long. The CDR3 bases are TGCGCCAGCAGCCAAGCGGCAGTGCCGGGTGATTCACCCCTCCACTTT. Translating gives CASSQAAVPGDSPLHF.

The V call is TRBV6-5, the J call TRBJ2-1, with 8 bases identical to TRBD2. The germline V gene encodes CDR1 MNHEY and CDR2 SVGAGI. The CDR3 sequence is 15 residues long. V trimming: 6 bases; J trimming: 7 bases; junction bases outside the gene matches: 11. CDR3 amino acids: CASSPGGGLLNEQFF. For the CDR3, the DNA is TGTGCCAGCAGCCCGGGGGGGGGACTCCTAAATGAGCAGTTCTTC.

This chain uses TRBV6-6 with TRBJ2-7; possibly TRBD2 for D (5 bases). There are 13 residues in the CDR3. V gave up 7 bases and J gave up 2 bases, with 12 bases separating them. Germline values: CDR1 MNHNY, CDR2 SVGAGI (reference sequence). This chain's CDR3 is CASTRSGTYEQYF. The CDR3 region has the DNA TGTGCCAGCACCCGATCCGGGACCTACGAGCAGTACTTC.

This rearrangement joins TRBV7-7 to TRBJ2-3, with D possibly matching TRBD2 (6 bases). Trimming stripped 3 bases from V and 4 bases from J, with 20 bases between. Germline loops: CDR1 SSHAT, CDR2 FNYEAQ (reference sequence). The CDR3 sequence is 17 residues long. The CDR3 DNA reads TGTGCCAGCAGCTTTGGACTACCAGGGTCGGGGTCAGATACGCAGTATTTT. This translates into CASSFGLPGSGSDTQYF.

This clone was detected a few times. One junction end disagrees with the germline gene, perhaps due to a read error. The rearrangement joins TRBV4-1 to TRBJ1-4; unclear D gene. CDR1 is MGHRA, CDR2 YSYEKL, per germline. CDR3 length: 14 residues. The CDR3 is CASNQEQTNEKLFF. The CDR3 DNA is TGCGCCAGCAACCAAGAACAGACAAATGAAAAACTGTTTTTT.

Only a few counts were recorded for this clone. J is TRBJ1-1 and V is TRBV18, with D possibly TRBD1 on 6 matching bases. Trimming took 2 bases from V and 8 from J, leaving 18 bases between them. Germline-derived CDR1 and CDR2 are KGHSH and LQKENI. This CDR3 is 15 amino acids long. The CDR3 DNA reads as TGTGCCAGCTCACCAGGGTCTGGGGGCGAGGGGGAAGCTTTCTTT. Protein sequence: CASSPGSGGEGEAFF.

This sequence joins TRBV29-1 and TRBJ2-5, with TRBD1 matching over 9 bases. CDR1 is SQVTM and CDR2 is ANQGSEA in the germline V gene. Trimming took 5 bases from V and 4 from J; bases not matched to a gene: 5. The CDR3 contains 13 residues. CDR3 sequence (DNA): TGCAGCGTTCCGGGACAGGGAATAGAGACCCAGTACTTC. It encodes CSVPGQGIETQYF.

The chain recombines TRBV5-1 with TRBJ2-2; 9 nucleotides align to TRBD2. CDR1 is SGHRS and CDR2 is YFSETQ in the germline V gene. With V trimmed by 5 bases and J by 5 bases, 7 bases remained unmatched. CDR3 size: 15 residues. This chain's CDR3 is CASSMSSGSTGELFF. CDR3 nucleotide sequence: TGCGCCAGCAGTATGAGTAGCGGGAGTACCGGGGAGCTGTTTTTT.

The chain uses TRBV6-1 and TRBJ2-7; 9 bases line up with TRBD1. Trimming removed 6 bases from V and 3 bases from J; junction bases left unmatched: 3. This CDR3 is built from 13 residues. Germline V gene data show CDR1 as MNHNS and CDR2 as SASEGT. CDR3 sequence: CASRWTGDYEQYF. For the CDR3, the DNA is TGTGCCAGCAGATGGACAGGGGACTACGAGCAGTACTTC.

The genes are TRBV4-2 and TRBJ1-5; 8 bases map to TRBD1. Germline V lookup: CDR1 LGHNA, CDR2 YNFKEQ. The V gene end was trimmed by 3 bases and the J gene end by 5 bases; junction bases not matched to a gene: 6. The CDR3 sequence is 15 residues long. The CDR3, as DNA: TGTGCCAGCAGCCAGGAGGGACAGGAGGATCAGCCCCAGCATTTT. This encodes CASSQEGQEDQPQHF.

This clone turned up a few times. The CDR3 here is CATSTHLGGRANEQFF. CDR3 in DNA: TGTGCCACCAGCACCCACCTAGGCGGGAGGGCCAATGAGCAGTTCTTC. The chain uses TRBV15 and TRBJ2-1, with 9 bases that match TRBD2. CDR3 length: 16 amino acids. V dropped 4 bases and J dropped 6; count of bases not matched to a gene: 10. Germline values: CDR1 LNHNV, CDR2 YYDKDF (reference sequence).

The chain is built from TRBV5-1 and TRBJ2-7; D unresolved. Trimming shortened V by 1 base and J by 5 bases, and 13 bases separated the two germline ends. CDR1 and CDR2 from the germline V gene are SGHRS and YFSETQ. The CDR3 has 14 residues. CDR3 DNA sequence: TGCGCCAGCAGCTTGTGGCAGGCCCCTAACGAGCAGTACTTC. Translating gives CASSLWQAPNEQYF.

The CDR3 coding sequence is TGTGCCAGCAGCTCCATACTAGCGGGATCTTACAATGAGCAGTTCTTC. The encoded protein is CASSSILAGSYNEQFF. V gene TRBV11-2 combines with J gene TRBJ2-1; TRBD2 aligns across 10 bases. This CDR3 is 16 amino acids long. Germline V CDR1 and CDR2: SGHAT, FQNNGV. V was pared by 4 bases and J by 4 bases, with 7 bases of the junction left unmatched. The full variable domain, its missing parts supplied by reference TRBV11-2 and TRBJ2-1, is EAGVAQSPRYKIIEKRQSVAFWCNPISGHATLYWYQQILGQGPKLLIQFQNNGVVDDSQLPKDRFSAERLKGVDSTLKIQPAKLEDSAVYLCASSSILAGSYNEQFFGPGTRLTVL.

The J gene is TRBJ2-7, the V gene TRBV6-5, with 8 bases lining up with TRBD1. The CDR3 extends over 13 amino acids. V was pared by 7 bases and J by 6 bases, with 8 bases of the junction left unmatched. Germline CDR1 MNHEY, CDR2 SVGAGI. In DNA, the CDR3 is TGTGCCAGCACCCGGACAGGGAGTCGCGAGCAGTACTTC. Protein: CASTRTGSREQYF.

The gene calls are TRBV6-5 and TRBJ1-6; a weak D match, TRBD1 (6 bases). Germline V gene data show CDR1 as MNHEY and CDR2 as SVGAGI. The V end was cut by 0 bases, the J end by 14 bases, with 17 bases between. This CDR3 comprises 15 residues. This CDR3 reads CASSYSTQGLGALHF. CDR3 nucleotides: TGTGCCAGCAGTTACTCGACTCAGGGGTTGGGGGCCCTCCACTTT.

CDR3 bases: TGTGCCAGCTCACGACCGACAGGGGGAGAGACCCAGTACTTC. It is translated as CASSRPTGGETQYF. The chain couples TRBV18 to TRBJ2-5; 9 bases agree with TRBD1. Germline V CDR1 and CDR2: KGHSH, LQKENI. V lost 4 bases and J lost 4; bases outside the gene matches: 4. The CDR3 loop spans 14 amino acids.

The chain has TRBV7-8 and TRBJ1-3; no reliable D call. CDR1 SGHVS and CDR2 FQNEAQ come from the germline V gene. The CDR3 has 16 residues. V was pared by 1 base and J by 0 bases, with 10 bases between. CDR3 nucleotide sequence: TGTGCCAGCAGCTTAGGACAAATCCTCTCTGGAAACACCATATATTTT. Amino acid sequence: CASSLGQILSGNTIYF.

The CDR3 reads CASSLTGAGQIYGYTF. As DNA, the CDR3 is TGTGCCAGCAGTCTCACGGGGGCGGGACAGATCTATGGCTACACCTTC. V gene TRBV13 combines with J gene TRBJ1-2; 7 nucleotides line up with TRBD1. The J segment lost 4 bases and the V segment lost 6 bases, leaving 14 bases of the junction unmatched. This CDR3 has 16 amino acids. Germline loops: CDR1 PRHDT, CDR2 FYEKMQ (reference sequence).

The chain has TRBV4-2 and TRBJ2-1; D is possibly TRBD1 (5 bases). The CDR3 spans 16 residues. V was shortened by 2 bases and J by 4 bases, with 15 bases between the two germline ends. Looked up from germline, CDR1 is LGHNA and CDR2 is YNFKEQ. The CDR3 DNA is TGTGCCAGCAGCCAAAGAACAGGCCAAAAATACAATGAGCAGTTCTTC. The encoded protein is CASSQRTGQKYNEQFF.